The clone carrying this T cell receptor (beta chain) was seen a handful of times. The source of the sample is a study of T cell repertoires in cytomegalovirus infection. Trimming removed 6 bases from V and 1 base from J, with 15 bases in between. The CDR3 extends over 14 amino acids. Germline V gives CDR1 DFQATT, CDR2 SNEGSKA (reference sequence). TCRdb ran MiXCR on the reads and lists one entry per CDR3 protein. The sample holds about 190,000 distinct CDR3 sequences, 28% seen once. This chain uses TRBV20-1 with TRBJ2-5; D is unresolved. Sequencing used PBMCs. This clonotype was sampled from a human donor in good health (CMV status not recorded). Some clones in this sample may be carry-over from other donors' samples. The CDR3 spells CSARGILVQETQYF. In DNA form, the CDR3 reads TGCAGTGCGCGTGGAATCTTAGTCCAAGAGACCCAGTACTTC.